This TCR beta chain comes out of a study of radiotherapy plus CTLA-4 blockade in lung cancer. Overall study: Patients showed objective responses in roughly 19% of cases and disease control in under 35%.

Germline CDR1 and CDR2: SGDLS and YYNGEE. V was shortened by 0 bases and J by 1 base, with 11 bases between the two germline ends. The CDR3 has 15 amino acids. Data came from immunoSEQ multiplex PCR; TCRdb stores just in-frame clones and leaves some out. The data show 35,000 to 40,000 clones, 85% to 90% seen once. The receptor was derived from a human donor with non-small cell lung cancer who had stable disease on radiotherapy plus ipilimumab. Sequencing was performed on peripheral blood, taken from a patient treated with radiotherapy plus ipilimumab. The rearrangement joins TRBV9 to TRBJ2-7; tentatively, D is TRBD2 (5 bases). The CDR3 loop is CASSVGGEISYEQYF. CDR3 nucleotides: TGTGCCAGCAGCGTAGGTGGGGAGATTTCCTACGAGCAGTACTTC. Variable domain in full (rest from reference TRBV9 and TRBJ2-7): DSGVTQTPKHLITATGQRVTLRCSPRSGDLSVYWYQQSLDQGLQFLIQYYNGEERAKGNILERFSAQQFPDLHSELNLSSLELGDSALYFCASSVGGEISYEQYFGPGTRLTVT.